The present entry profiles one TCR beta chain with its context. V lost 1 base and J 1 base, leaving 7 bases between the germline ends. CDR1 MNHEY and CDR2 SMNVEV come from the germline V gene (reference sequence). CDR3 length equals 14 residues. Per the study methods: By means of reference gene primer amplification, nucleated cell counts were estimated. Produced via immunoSEQ multiplex PCR; TCRdb's table is partial and in-frame only. Clone size and the V and J calls come from that table; the DNA yielded D and trimming. The sample carries about 34,000 clones, 70% to 85% recorded once. This sample is part of a study of blood T cell repertoires in COVID-19. In the study overall: Nucleic acid was either cDNA or gDNA, and it came from T cells, B-cell-depleted T cells, or PBMCs.

Sequencing used peripheral blood. This chain links TRBV27 with TRBJ1-1, with a tentative D call TRBD1 (5 bases). The receptor was isolated from a woman aged 60-75 years with acute or convalescent COVID-19. The CDR3 sequence: CASSLWGGNTEAFF. The CDR3 DNA reads TGTGCCAGCAGTTTATGGGGGGGGAACACTGAAGCTTTCTTT.